The subject of this entry is one T cell receptor (beta chain). Its target is unknown. The repertoire was sequenced with immunoSEQ multiplex PCR; TCRdb's copy has only in-frame clones and lacks some. Of 120,000 or so clones detected, about 90% appear once; the ten largest clones hold 1.1%. The data originate from a study of T cell responses to AZD1222 COVID-19 vaccine. General study results and limits: Elevations in Spike-specific TCR breadth and depth followed administration of two AZD1222 doses. Vaccine-associated CD4 TCRs spanned spike, dominant at 160-218 and 743-854. Repertoires in all cases were sampled only once the peak T cell response had passed.

The specimen comprised peripheral blood, sampled on day 0 of AZD1222 vaccination. The origin of this receptor is an adult in good health.

The DNA of the CDR3 is TGCGCCAGCAGCGGCGGCCGGACGGCTACAAATACGCAGTATTTT. As protein: CASSGGRTATNTQYF. The gene calls are TRBV5-1 and TRBJ2-3; D gene unclear. CDR1 and CDR2 (germline): SGHRS, YFSETQ. V was cut by 4 bases and J by 7 bases, with 19 bases left in between. This CDR3 contains 15 residues.